This paragraph covers one TCR beta chain sequence. The target antigen is unknown. The sample comes from a study of identical twins. Study-wide points: Models came in too low on out-of-frame TCR alpha sharing in monozygotic twins.

Using its own MiXCR run on the 5' RACE reads, TCRdb lists one record per CDR3 protein. The sample lists about 890,000 distinct CDR3 sequences, 9% to 15% occurring once. The germline V gene has CDR1 SGHAT and CDR2 FQDESV (reference sequence). There are 16 residues in the CDR3. The V gene lost 5 bases and the J gene lost 6 bases, with 23 bases spanning the gap. These same records also appear under a second study, on yellow fever vaccine responses in identical twins. That work contributes: Reportedly, the response of twins' T cells to the vaccine seemed partly convergent, partly personalized.

This rearrangement joins TRBV11-1 to TRBJ2-7; TRBD2 might be the D (6 bases). The sample was PBMCs. This clonotype was obtained from a woman aged 18 to 35 in good health. CDR3 sequence (DNA): TGTGCCAGCAGCAATAGCTTGGGACTCCCCTTAACCGAGCAGTACTTC. Its protein is CASSNSLGLPLTEQYF.